This TCR beta chain was identified in a study of beta chain features in type 1 diabetes. This CDR3 contains 14 residues. Per germline, CDR1 MNHEY and CDR2 SMNVEV (reference sequence). The ends were cut back, 4 bases at V and 7 bases at J, with 17 bases in the middle. Purity (above 98%) was reached by all sorted populations. All of the isolated RNA was reverse transcribed, so expressed TCRB transcripts were sequenced. Produced via immunoSEQ multiplex PCR; TCRdb's table is partial and in-frame only. The table includes 120,000 to 150,000 clones, about 44% detected once. Findings and caveats of the study: Short templates might get an advantage during PCR, and this would be equal in patients and controls. Moderate yet significant TCRB CDR3 shortening was seen in Type 1 diabetes patients in all four CD4+ subsets. Small HLA sub-analyses could not settle whether HLA shapes TCRB rearrangement.

The count of this clone is one. Its antigen is currently unknown. This receptor was identified in a man younger than 35 in good health. Material: Tregs from blood. The rearrangement uses TRBV27 and TRBJ2-7; D may be TRBD1 (6 bases). The CDR3 DNA follows: TGTGCCAGCAGTTCCCCCGCCCGGGACACTGAGCAGTACTTC. Translating it yields CASSSPARDTEQYF.